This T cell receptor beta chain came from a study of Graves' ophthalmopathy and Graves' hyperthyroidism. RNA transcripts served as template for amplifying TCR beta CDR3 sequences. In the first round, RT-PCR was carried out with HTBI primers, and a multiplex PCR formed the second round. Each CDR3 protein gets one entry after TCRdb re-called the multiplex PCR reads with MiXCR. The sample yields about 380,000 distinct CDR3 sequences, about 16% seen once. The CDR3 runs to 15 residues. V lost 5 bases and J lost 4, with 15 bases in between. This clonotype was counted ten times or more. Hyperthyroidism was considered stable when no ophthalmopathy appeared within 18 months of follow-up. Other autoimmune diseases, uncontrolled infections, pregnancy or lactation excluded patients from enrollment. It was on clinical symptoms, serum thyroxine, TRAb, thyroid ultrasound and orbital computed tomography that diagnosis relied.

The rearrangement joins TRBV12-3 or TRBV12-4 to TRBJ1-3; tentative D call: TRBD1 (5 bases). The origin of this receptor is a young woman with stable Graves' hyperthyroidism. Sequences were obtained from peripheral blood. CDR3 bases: TGTGCCAGCAGTGGGGACGGTTACAGGGGAAACACCATATATTTT. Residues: CASSGDGYRGNTIYF.